One sample yielded the 32 T cell receptor beta chains listed below, sequenced in a study of cytomegalovirus exposure and HLA in healthy donors. Here immunoSEQ multiplex PCR was the method, and the copy in TCRdb shows in-frame clones only, minus some. The sample consists of some 180,000 clones, about 81% of them appearing once. Sequencing was done on a sample of PBMCs. All receptors come from a woman in her twenties or thirties in good health and CMV-seronegative.

The chain uses TRBV5-1 and TRBJ2-7; 9 nucleotides agree with TRBD1. Trimming removed 0 bases from V and 0 bases from J; junction bases left unmatched: 4. The CDR3 is 16 residues long. Germline V gives CDR1 SGHRS, CDR2 YFSETQ. CDR3: CASSLARDRASYEQYF. The DNA for the CDR3 is TGCGCCAGCAGCTTGGCCCGGGACAGGGCCTCCTACGAGCAGTACTTC.

Written as DNA, the CDR3 is TGTGCCAGTAGCCCCTTCGGGGGGTATGAGCAGTTCTTC. It specifies CASSPFGGYEQFF. The chain links TRBV19 to TRBJ2-1; 7 bases are shared with TRBD2. CDR3 length: 13 amino acids. After removal of 6 bases from V and 8 bases from J, the junction contained 7 bases not matched to a gene. Germline assignment: CDR1 LNHDA and CDR2 SQIVND (reference sequence).

This clone was observed once. The CDR3 nucleotides are TGTGCCAGCAGCTTGGGTGGGAGCGGGAGAAGCACAGATACGCAGTATTTT. It codes for CASSLGGSGRSTDTQYF. The chain recombines TRBV5-4 with TRBJ2-3; TRBD2 aligns across 8 bases. Trimming at V came to 0 bases and at J to 0 bases, leaving 6 bases not matched to a gene. The CDR3 has 17 residues. Germline V lookup: CDR1 SGHNT, CDR2 YYREEE (reference sequence). The whole variable domain, remainder taken from reference TRBV5-4 and TRBJ2-3, is ETGVTQSPTHLIKTRGQQVTLRCSSQSGHNTVSWYQQALGQGPQFIFQYYREEENGRGNFPPRFSGLQFPNYSSELNVNALELDDSALYLCASSLGGSGRSTDTQYFGPGTRLTVL.

The rearrangement uses TRBV7-7 and TRBJ1-4; D is unresolved. CDR3 length: 13 residues. The germline V gene encodes CDR1 SSHAT and CDR2 FNYEAQ (reference sequence). The V and J ends lost 3 bases and 6 bases respectively, with 8 bases between them. The CDR3 region has the DNA TGTGCCAGCAGCTTGAGGGCGGATGAAAAACTGTTTTTT. Translating it yields CASSLRADEKLFF.

This chain joins TRBV19 and TRBJ2-7, with D hard to call. This CDR3 comprises 14 residues. Germline V gene sequence: CDR1 LNHDA, CDR2 SQIVND (reference sequence). Between the trimmed V and J ends, which lost 5 bases and 2 bases, there was a span of 13 bases. The CDR3 DNA reads as TGTGCCAGTAGTCCCCACGGTGAGACCTACGAGCAGTACTTC. Amino acids: CASSPHGETYEQYF.

The V and J genes are TRBV4-1 and TRBJ2-1; TRBD2 agrees at 10 bases. Germline trimming cut 1 base from V and 6 bases from J; bases unmatched to any gene: 6. Germline CDR1 MGHRA, CDR2 YSYEKL. This CDR3 has 16 amino acids. As DNA, the CDR3 is TGCGCCAGCAGCCAAGTTCTAGCGGGAGCCTCCAATGAGCAGTTCTTC. This codes for CASSQVLAGASNEQFF.

This rearrangement joins TRBV5-8 to TRBJ1-5; no firm D call. This CDR3 contains 14 residues. Germline CDR1 reads SGHTS; CDR2 reads YDEGEE. V lost 2 bases, J lost 3 bases, and 9 bases lay in between. The CDR3, as DNA: TGTGCCAGCAGCTTCGTACAGATCAATCAGCCCCAGCATTTT. Amino acid sequence: CASSFVQINQPQHF.

The chain joins TRBV19 to TRBJ1-2; D remains unclear. Trimming took off 7 bases at V and 5 bases at J, with 14 bases between the two ends. CDR3 length: 13 residues. Per the germline V gene, CDR1 is LNHDA and CDR2 is SQIVND (reference sequence). The CDR3 loop is CASTAEPGYGYTF. The CDR3 DNA is TGTGCCAGTACCGCCGAGCCCGGGTATGGCTACACCTTC.

The CDR3 sequence: CASSRGGKREAFF. DNA of the CDR3: TGTGCCAGCAGCCGGGGGGGAAAACGTGAAGCTTTCTTT. This rearrangement joins TRBV11-3 to TRBJ1-1; possible D gene TRBD1, 5 bases. The CDR3 length is 13 residues. The germline gives CDR1 SGHNT, CDR2 YENEEA. V was shortened by 5 bases and J by 7 bases, with 14 bases between the two germline ends.

This chain links TRBV30 with TRBJ1-5; maybe TRBD1 (6 bases). This CDR3 has 19 residues. Germline V gives CDR1 GTSNPN, CDR2 SVGIG (reference sequence). The germline V and J ends were trimmed by 2 bases and 2 bases, with 25 bases remaining between them. The CDR3 nucleotides read TGTGCCTGGAGTCTCCCCCTTCGGAGGGGGGGTCGGGGCAATCAGCCCCAGCATTTT. It yields the protein CAWSLPLRRGGRGNQPQHF.

The J gene is TRBJ1-2, the V gene TRBV11-2, with 7 bases matching TRBD1. The germline V gene has CDR1 SGHAT and CDR2 FQNNGV. The CDR3 is made up of 15 amino acids. V was clipped by 5 bases and J by 2 bases; unmatched bases: 8. CDR3 sequence reads: CASSLGGQPNYGYTF. CDR3 DNA: TGTGCCAGCAGCCTCGGGGGACAGCCGAACTATGGCTACACCTTC.

CDR3 sequence (DNA): TGCGCCAGCAGCAGAGGGACAGGGGAAGAGACCCAGTACTTC. Translated: CASSRGTGEETQYF. The chain recombines TRBV5-1 with TRBJ2-5; 10 bases agree with TRBD1. This CDR3 has 14 amino acids. J gave up 3 bases and V 4 bases, and 3 bases lay outside the gene matches. Germline CDR1 is SGHRS and CDR2 is YFSETQ.

The chain has TRBV9 and TRBJ2-7, with D hard to call. Trimming shortened V by 10 bases and J by 2 bases, and 19 bases separated the two germline ends. Looked up from germline, CDR1 is SGDLS and CDR2 is YYNGEE. The CDR3 extends over 14 amino acids. CDR3 region: CALSVPLLTYEQYF. The CDR3 coding sequence is TGTGCCCTCTCGGTCCCCCTTCTAACCTACGAGCAGTACTTC.

The chain joins TRBV21-1 to TRBJ2-2; no DNA check was done on the table's D call, TRBD2. TRBV21-1 is classified as a pseudogene. The CDR3 covers 14 residues. CDR3 loop: CASKKEGDTGELFF. CDR3 in DNA: TGTGCCAGCAAGAAGGAGGGTGACACCGGGGAGCTGTTTTTT.

The chain combines TRBV30 with TRBJ1-1; 7 bases are a match to TRBD1. The CDR3 has 13 amino acids. The V gene end was trimmed by 7 bases and the J gene end by 5 bases; junction bases not matched to a gene: 10. The germline CDR1 and CDR2 sequences are GTSNPN and SVGIG (reference sequence). CDR3: CASKQGRGTEAFF. The CDR3 DNA sequence: TGTGCCTCAAAACAGGGGAGAGGGACTGAAGCTTTCTTT.

The V and J genes are TRBV7-9 and TRBJ1-2; no reliable D call. V lost 5 bases and J lost 8, with 18 bases in between. Per the germline V gene, CDR1 is SEHNR and CDR2 is FQNEAQ (reference sequence). This CDR3 spans 14 amino acids. The CDR3 here is CASSPDGGQAGYTF. CDR3 bases: TGTGCCAGCAGCCCGGATGGAGGGCAGGCCGGCTACACCTTC.

The V gene is TRBV18, the J gene TRBJ1-3; D is undetermined. Between the trimmed V and J ends, which lost 2 bases and 0 bases, there was a span of 11 bases. Per germline, CDR1 KGHSH and CDR2 LQKENI. This CDR3 has 16 amino acids. DNA for the CDR3: TGTGCCAGCTCACCAGGTGGAGCCCACTCTGGAAACACCATATATTTT. This codes for CASSPGGAHSGNTIYF.

The J gene is TRBJ2-2, the V gene TRBV18; D may be TRBD2 (5 bases). The CDR3 runs 16 residues. Germline values: CDR1 KGHSH, CDR2 LQKENI. V lost 3 bases and J lost 0, with 11 bases in between. Written as DNA, the CDR3 is TGTGCCAGCTCACCGATGGGAGCAACGAACACCGGGGAGCTGTTTTTT. Protein product: CASSPMGATNTGELFF.

The CDR3 sequence is CASPGPYYGYTF. CDR3 DNA sequence: TGTGCCAGTCCCGGTCCGTACTATGGCTACACCTTC. V and J are TRBV19 and TRBJ1-2, with no clear D. The CDR3 has 12 amino acids. CDR1 is LNHDA and CDR2 is SQIVND in the germline V gene (reference sequence). The ends were cut back, 8 bases at V and 3 bases at J, with 10 bases in the middle.

This chain joins TRBV5-3 and TRBJ1-2, with D perhaps TRBD1 (5 bases). TRBV5-3 is reported as an ORF; its role is uncertain. The V end was cut by 0 bases, the J end by 4 bases, with 13 bases between. This CDR3 has 15 amino acids. DNA of the CDR3: TGTGCCAGAAGCTTGGAAGGCGACAGTCTCTATGGCTACACCTTC. It translates to CARSLEGDSLYGYTF.

The V gene is TRBV5-6, the J gene TRBJ2-7; possible D gene TRBD1, 6 bases. The germline V gene encodes CDR1 SGHDT and CDR2 YYEEEE. The CDR3 extends over 13 amino acids. Trimming took 4 bases from V and 4 from J, leaving 12 bases between them. For the CDR3, the DNA is TGTGCCAGCAGCGCCGGGACAAATTACGAGCAGTACTTC. Protein: CASSAGTNYEQYF.

This clone occurred once. This rearrangement joins TRBV4-1 to TRBJ2-7, with D unclear. V lost 1 base and J 0 bases, leaving 7 bases between the germline ends. The germline V gene has CDR1 MGHRA and CDR2 YSYEKL. CDR3 length equals 14 residues. CDR3 coding DNA: TGCGCCAGCAGCCAAGTAATGTACTCCTACGAGCAGTACTTC. This encodes CASSQVMYSYEQYF.

Here the CDR3 reads CASSLGSGGAGYGYTF. DNA for the CDR3: TGTGCCAGCAGCTTGGGGTCTGGGGGCGCGGGTTATGGCTACACCTTC. The chain couples TRBV5-8 to TRBJ1-2, with a weak D call TRBD1 (6 bases). Trimming removed 0 bases at V and 5 bases at J, with 17 bases between. The CDR3 runs to 16 residues. Germline V gene lookup returns CDR1 SGHTS and CDR2 YDEGEE.

This sequence joins TRBV19 and TRBJ2-1, with D possibly being TRBD1 (5 bases). Germline V lookup: CDR1 LNHDA, CDR2 SQIVND (reference sequence). V gave up 1 base and J gave up 12 bases, with 13 bases separating them. The CDR3 spans 13 residues. CDR3 residues: CASSIAPTAWQFF. CDR3 DNA sequence: TGTGCCAGTAGTATAGCCCCGACAGCTTGGCAGTTCTTC.

This clone appeared once. The J gene is TRBJ1-4, the V gene TRBV7-2, with 8 bases matching TRBD1. This CDR3 contains 15 residues. CDR1 and CDR2 (germline): SGHTA, FQGNSA. V trimming: 3 bases; J trimming: 15 bases; junction bases outside the gene matches: 15. The CDR3 bases are TGTGCCAGCAGCTTGGGACAGGCGACCTATGAAATGATGTTTTTT. This codes for CASSLGQATYEMMFF.

The table lists this clone with a few counts. The sample holds other DNA sequences that translate to the same CDR3. The chain uses TRBV7-2 and TRBJ1-2, with D uncertain. V lost 1 base and J lost 8, with 11 bases in between. CDR1 and CDR2 from the germline V gene are SGHTA and FQGNSA. CDR3 size: 13 residues. This CDR3 reads CASSLVRGGGYTF. In nucleotides, the CDR3 is TGTGCCAGCAGCTTAGTCCGGGGTGGGGGCTACACCTTC.

CDR3 loop: CASSLAGGPGELFF. The DNA for the CDR3 is TGTGCCAGCAGTCTAGCGGGGGGGCCAGGGGAGCTGTTTTTT. The V call is TRBV2, the J call TRBJ2-2, with TRBD2 identical over 12 bases. Trimming at V came to 5 bases and at J to 8 bases, leaving 3 bases not matched to a gene. The germline gives CDR1 SNHLY, CDR2 FYNNEI. CDR3 length equals 14 residues.

The J gene is TRBJ2-1, the V gene TRBV5-6; 9 positions agree with TRBD1. This CDR3 contains 17 residues. Germline V CDR1 and CDR2: SGHDT, YYEEEE. V dropped 4 bases and J dropped 0; count of bases not matched to a gene: 8. CDR3 in DNA: TGTGCCAGCAGCACGGACAGGGGTCGGTTCTCCTACAATGAGCAGTTCTTC. The encoded protein is CASSTDRGRFSYNEQFF. Full variable domain (outside the CDR3, taken from reference TRBV5-6 and TRBJ2-1): DAGVTQSPTHLIKTRGQQVTLRCSPKSGHDTVSWYQQALGQGPQFIFQYYEEEERQRGNFPDRFSGHQFPNYSSELNVNALLLGDSALYLCASSTDRGRFSYNEQFFGPGTRLTVL.

This clone was seen a handful of times. The sample carries other DNA sequences with the same CDR3. V is TRBV30 and J is TRBJ1-2; D is unresolved. The CDR3 sequence is 12 residues long. The V and J ends lost 2 bases and 4 bases respectively, with 8 bases between them. Per the germline V gene, CDR1 is GTSNPN and CDR2 is SVGIG (reference sequence). The CDR3 region is CAWSPGGYGYTF. CDR3 coding DNA: TGTGCCTGGAGTCCCGGTGGCTATGGCTACACCTTC.

The chain couples TRBV11-3 to TRBJ1-1; maybe TRBD1 (6 bases). V lost 3 bases and J lost 7, with 12 bases in between. The CDR3 runs to 13 residues. The germline V gene has CDR1 SGHNT and CDR2 YENEEA. The CDR3 nucleotides read TGTGCCAGCAGCTTTAACAGGGAAGGTGAAGCTTTCTTT. Its protein product is CASSFNREGEAFF. Looking up the rest from reference TRBV11-3 and TRBJ1-1 gives the full variable domain: EAGVVQSPRYKIIEKKQPVAFWCNPISGHNTLYWYLQNLGQGPELLIRYENEEAVDDSQLPKDRFSAERLKGVDSTLKIQPAELGDSAVYLCASSFNREGEAFFGQGTRLTVV.

This clone has just one count. The genes are TRBV6-1 and TRBJ1-2, with no clear D. Looked up from germline, CDR1 is MNHNS and CDR2 is SASEGT. The CDR3 runs 15 residues. Trimming pared 0 bases from V and 3 bases from J, leaving 11 bases between. CDR3: CASSEAGGFDYGYTF. The CDR3 nucleotides are TGTGCCAGCAGTGAAGCAGGAGGGTTCGACTATGGCTACACCTTC.

The V call is TRBV19, the J call TRBJ1-1, with D maybe TRBD1 (6 bases). Germline V lookup: CDR1 LNHDA, CDR2 SQIVND (reference sequence). Trimming took off 9 bases at V and 1 base at J, with 9 bases between the two ends. This CDR3 is built from 12 residues. The CDR3: CASTQGNTEAFF. The CDR3 nucleotides read TGTGCCAGCACACAGGGGAACACTGAAGCTTTCTTT.